Here is one T cell receptor beta chain with its context. Its matching antigen is unknown. These data come from a study of T-cell reconstitution after alpha-beta-depleted transplantation in children. Points from the study as a whole: When one year had passed after transplant, most T-cell counts and diversity came from newly produced T cells. It was reported that alpha-beta T cells came from several hundred expanded graft clones (about two months after transplant).

Unique molecular identifiers were used in preparing the TCRbeta library. Each CDR3 protein is one row after TCRdb ran MiXCR on the PCR reads. The table shows around 210,000 distinct CDR3 sequences, with about 7% occurring only once. The TCR originated in a boy younger than 10 with acute lymphoblastic leukemia, due to receive a stem cell transplant. Sequencing used PBMCs, obtained before TCRalphabeta/CD19-depleted stem cell transplant.

In nucleotides, the CDR3 is TGCGCCAGCAGCTTGGGACGCGTGCTCTCCTACGAGCAGTACTTC. Amino acid sequence: CASSLGRVLSYEQYF. The genes are TRBV5-1 and TRBJ2-7; D remains ambiguous. The length of the CDR3 is 15 residues. Between the trimmed V and J ends, which lost 0 bases and 0 bases, there was a span of 10 bases. The germline V gene has CDR1 SGHRS and CDR2 YFSETQ.